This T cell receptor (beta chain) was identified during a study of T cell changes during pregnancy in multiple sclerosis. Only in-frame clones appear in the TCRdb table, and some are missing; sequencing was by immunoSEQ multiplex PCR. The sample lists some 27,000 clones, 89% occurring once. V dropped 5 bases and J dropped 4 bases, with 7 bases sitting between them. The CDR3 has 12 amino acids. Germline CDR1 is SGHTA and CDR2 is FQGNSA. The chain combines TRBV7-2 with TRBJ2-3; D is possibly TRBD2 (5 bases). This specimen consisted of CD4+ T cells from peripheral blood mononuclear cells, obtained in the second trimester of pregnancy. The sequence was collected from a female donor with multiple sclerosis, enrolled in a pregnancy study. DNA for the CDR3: TGTGCCAGCAGCCCGGACTCAGATACGCAGTATTTT. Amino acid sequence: CASSPDSDTQYF. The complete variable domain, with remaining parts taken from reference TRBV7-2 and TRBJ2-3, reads GAGVSQSPSNKVTEKGKDVELRCDPISGHTALYWYRQSLGQGLEFLIYFQGNSAPDKSGLPSDRFSAERTGGSVSTLTIQRTQQEDSAVYLCASSPDSDTQYFGPGTRLTVL.